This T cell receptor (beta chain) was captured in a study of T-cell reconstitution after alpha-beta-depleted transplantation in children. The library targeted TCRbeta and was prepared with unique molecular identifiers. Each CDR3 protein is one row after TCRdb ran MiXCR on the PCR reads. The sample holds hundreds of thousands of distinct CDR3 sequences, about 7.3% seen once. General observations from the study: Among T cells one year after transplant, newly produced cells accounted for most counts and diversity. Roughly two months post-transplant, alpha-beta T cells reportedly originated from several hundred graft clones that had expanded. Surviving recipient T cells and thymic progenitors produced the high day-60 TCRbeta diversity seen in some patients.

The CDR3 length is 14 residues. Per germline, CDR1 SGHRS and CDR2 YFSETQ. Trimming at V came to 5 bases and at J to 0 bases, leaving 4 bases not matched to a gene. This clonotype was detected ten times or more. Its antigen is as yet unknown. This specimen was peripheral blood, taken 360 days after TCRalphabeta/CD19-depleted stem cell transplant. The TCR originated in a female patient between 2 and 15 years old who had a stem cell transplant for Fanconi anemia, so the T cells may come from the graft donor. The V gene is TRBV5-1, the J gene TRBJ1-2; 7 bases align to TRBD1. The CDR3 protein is CASSPTGTNYGYTF. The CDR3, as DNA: TGCGCCAGCAGTCCGACAGGGACTAACTATGGCTACACCTTC.